This is a list of T cell receptor beta chains from one sample in a study of T-cell reconstitution after alpha-beta-depleted transplantation in children. TCRdb independently ran MiXCR on the PCR reads; one entry per CDR3 protein. The repertoire holds 640,000 or so distinct CDR3 sequences, with 16% as singletons. Sequences were derived from PBMCs from the stem cell graft donor, sampled from the stem cell graft. These TCRs come from a human donor who donated a stem cell graft to a child with acute myeloid leukemia. Both conserved end residues are trimmed from each CDR3.

V,J,length,CDR3
TRBV4-1,TRBJ1-1,13,ASSQDRGWGTEAF
TRBV20-1,TRBJ1-5,11,SARGWEVEPQH
TRBV20-1,TRBJ2-4,11,SARGRGKNIQY
TRBV12-3/TRBV12-4,TRBJ2-7,14,ASSFTGPSFAYEQY
TRBV25-1,TRBJ1-5,10,ASSERDQPQH
TRBV27,TRBJ2-5,14,ASSLSRGGAGETQY
TRBV12-3/TRBV12-4,TRBJ1-2,11,ASSLVRTGGYT
TRBV20-1,TRBJ2-4,13,SARSQSLAKNIQY
TRBV10-3,TRBJ2-1,9,AYGSYNEQF
TRBV7-9,TRBJ2-3,13,ASSLTQGAGDTQY
TRBV15,TRBJ1-5,14,ATSGRQVLVDQPQH
TRBV7-9,TRBJ2-3,14,ASSLSTGGFTDTQY
TRBV18,TRBJ1-2,11,ASSPVGEAGYT
TRBV12-3/TRBV12-4,TRBJ2-1,13,ASSLGTSGENEQF
TRBV7-3,TRBJ2-5,12,ASSLDSVQETQY
TRBV20-1,TRBJ1-5,15,SARVSGAGYSNQPQH
TRBV6-4,TRBJ2-7,10,ASSDRVYEQY
TRBV12-3/TRBV12-4,TRBJ1-2,12,ASSLAGGAAGYT
TRBV18,TRBJ2-3,11,ASSPSGGDTQY
TRBV29-1,TRBJ2-5,13,SVAHRTDFQETQY
TRBV30,TRBJ2-3,12,AWKVRGLRDTQY
TRBV6-5,TRBJ1-2,10,ASLDFGLGYT
TRBV9,TRBJ1-2,13,ASSVEGGGYYGYT
TRBV20-1,TRBJ2-3,12,SAGGGISTDTQY
TRBV12-3/TRBV12-4,TRBJ2-3,14,ASRRPGTGATDTQY
TRBV12-3/TRBV12-4,TRBJ1-3,11,ASQDSSGNTIY
TRBV20-1,TRBJ2-5,9,SAKRKETQY
TRBV12-3/TRBV12-4,TRBJ2-5,12,ASSSRGGAETQY
TRBV7-8,TRBJ2-7,12,ASSFSNSAYEQY
TRBV29-1,TRBJ1-1,11,SGRTGGHTEAF
TRBV5-1,TRBJ2-7,13,ASSLGTGGRVEQY
TRBV20-1,TRBJ1-1,11,SRTGDSNTEAF
TRBV20-1,TRBJ2-3,10,SANLGGDTQY
TRBV28,TRBJ1-6,12,ASSFPQGDSPLH
TRBV20-1,TRBJ2-4,14,CAPAPGQLAKNIQY
TRBV30,TRBJ2-2,11,AWRGLSTGELF